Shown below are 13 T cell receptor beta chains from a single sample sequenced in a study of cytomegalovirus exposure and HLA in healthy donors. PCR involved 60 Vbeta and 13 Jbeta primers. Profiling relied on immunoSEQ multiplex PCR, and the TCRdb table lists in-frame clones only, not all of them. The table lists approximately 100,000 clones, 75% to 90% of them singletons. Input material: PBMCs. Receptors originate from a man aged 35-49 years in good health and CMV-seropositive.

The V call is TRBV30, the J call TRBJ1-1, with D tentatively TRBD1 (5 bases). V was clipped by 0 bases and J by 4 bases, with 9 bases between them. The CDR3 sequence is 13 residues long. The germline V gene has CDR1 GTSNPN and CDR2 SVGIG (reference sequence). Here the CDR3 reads CAWSVGGATEAFF. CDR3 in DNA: TGTGCCTGGAGTGTTGGAGGGGCCACTGAAGCTTTCTTT.

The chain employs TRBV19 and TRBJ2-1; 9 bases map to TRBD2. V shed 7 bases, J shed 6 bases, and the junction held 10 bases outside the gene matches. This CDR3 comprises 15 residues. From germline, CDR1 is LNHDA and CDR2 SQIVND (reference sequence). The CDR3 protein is CASTKGAGGPNEQFF. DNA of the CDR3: TGTGCCAGTACCAAGGGGGCGGGAGGGCCCAATGAGCAGTTCTTC.

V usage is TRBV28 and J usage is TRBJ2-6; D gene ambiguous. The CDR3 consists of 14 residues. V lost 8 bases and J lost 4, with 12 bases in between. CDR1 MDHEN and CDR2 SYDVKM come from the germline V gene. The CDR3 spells CASAQDSGANVLTF. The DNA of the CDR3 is TGTGCCAGCGCGCAGGATTCGGGGGCCAACGTCCTGACTTTC.

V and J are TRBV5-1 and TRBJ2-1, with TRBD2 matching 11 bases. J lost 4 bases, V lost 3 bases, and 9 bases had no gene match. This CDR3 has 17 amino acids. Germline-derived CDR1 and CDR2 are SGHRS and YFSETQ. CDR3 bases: TGCGCCAGCAGCTCCGGGCCTAGCGGGAGGCCGTACAATGAGCAGTTCTTC. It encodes CASSSGPSGRPYNEQFF.

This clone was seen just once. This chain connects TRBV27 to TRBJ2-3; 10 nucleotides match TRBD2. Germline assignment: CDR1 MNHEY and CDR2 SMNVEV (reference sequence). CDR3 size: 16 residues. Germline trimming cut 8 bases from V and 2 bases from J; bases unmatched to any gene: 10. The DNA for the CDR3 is TGTGCCAGCTCGCAACTAGCGGGAAAACACACAGATACGCAGTATTTT. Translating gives CASSQLAGKHTDTQYF.

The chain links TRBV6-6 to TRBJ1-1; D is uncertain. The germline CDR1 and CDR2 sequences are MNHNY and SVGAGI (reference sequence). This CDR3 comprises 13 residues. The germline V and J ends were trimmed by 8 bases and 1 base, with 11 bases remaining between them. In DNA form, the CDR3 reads TGTGCCAGCCCGGGAGCAGGGAACACTGAAGCTTTCTTT. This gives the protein CASPGAGNTEAFF.

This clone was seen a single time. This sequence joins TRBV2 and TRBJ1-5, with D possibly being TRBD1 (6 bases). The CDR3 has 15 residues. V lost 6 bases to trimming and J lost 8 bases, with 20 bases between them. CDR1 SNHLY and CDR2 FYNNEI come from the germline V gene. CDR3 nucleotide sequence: TGTGCCAGCAGGAGGGGGGGCACATTTAGAGAGCCCCAGCATTTT. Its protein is CASRRGGTFREPQHF.

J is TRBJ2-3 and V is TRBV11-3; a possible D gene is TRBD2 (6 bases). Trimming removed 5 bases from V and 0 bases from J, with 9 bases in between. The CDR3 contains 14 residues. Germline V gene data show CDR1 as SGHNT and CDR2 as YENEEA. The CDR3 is CASSTGLSTDTQYF. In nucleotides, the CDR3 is TGTGCCAGCAGCACAGGACTAAGCACAGATACGCAGTATTTT.

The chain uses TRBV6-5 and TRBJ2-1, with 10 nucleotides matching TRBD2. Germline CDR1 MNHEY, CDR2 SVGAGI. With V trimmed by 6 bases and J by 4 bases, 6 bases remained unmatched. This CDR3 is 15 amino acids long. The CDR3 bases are TGTGCCAGCAGATACAGCGGGGGGGCATACAATGAGCAGTTCTTC. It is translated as CASRYSGGAYNEQFF.

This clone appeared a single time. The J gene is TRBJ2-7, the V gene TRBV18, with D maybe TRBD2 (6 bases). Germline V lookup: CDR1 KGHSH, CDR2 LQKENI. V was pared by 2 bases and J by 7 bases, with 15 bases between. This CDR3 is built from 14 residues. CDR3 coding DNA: TGTGCCAGCTCACCAACGGGAGCCAACTTGGAGCAGTACTTC. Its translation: CASSPTGANLEQYF.

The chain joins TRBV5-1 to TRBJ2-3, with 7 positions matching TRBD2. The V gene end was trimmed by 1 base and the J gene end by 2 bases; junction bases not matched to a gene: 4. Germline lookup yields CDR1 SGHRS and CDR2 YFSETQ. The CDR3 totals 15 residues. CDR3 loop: CASSLIAGVTDTQYF. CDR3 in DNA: TGCGCCAGCAGCTTGATCGCGGGGGTCACAGATACGCAGTATTTT.

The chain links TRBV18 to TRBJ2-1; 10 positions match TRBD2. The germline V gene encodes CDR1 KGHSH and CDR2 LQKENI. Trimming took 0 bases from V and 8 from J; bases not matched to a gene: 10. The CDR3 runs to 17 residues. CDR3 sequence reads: CASSPPVSSGGLDEQFF. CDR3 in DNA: TGTGCCAGCTCACCACCGGTCTCTAGCGGGGGCTTGGATGAGCAGTTCTTC.

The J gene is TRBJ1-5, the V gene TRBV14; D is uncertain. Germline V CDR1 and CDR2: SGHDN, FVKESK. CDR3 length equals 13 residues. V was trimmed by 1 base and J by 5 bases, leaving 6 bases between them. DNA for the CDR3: TGTGCCAGCAGCCAAGCCGTCCATCAGCCCCAGCATTTT. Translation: CASSQAVHQPQHF.